This paragraph reports one T cell receptor (beta chain). Antigen unknown. These data originate in a study of cytomegalovirus exposure and HLA in healthy donors. The PCR used 60 Vbeta and 13 Jbeta primers. Clones were sequenced by immunoSEQ multiplex PCR, and TCRdb holds only the in-frame ones, with some missing. The sample features 200,000 to 250,000 clones, with approximately 1% in its top ten. With 1 base removed from V and 7 bases from J, the gap between germline ends came to 7 bases. CDR3 length: 12 residues. Looked up from germline, CDR1 is SGHAT and CDR2 is FQDESV (reference sequence). Regarding the study as a whole: It is likely that the observed cluster of highly shared sequence variants was a sequencing artifact. A later analysis revealed that TCR association rates differed between HLA loci, peaking at DRB1 and bottoming out at HLA-C. Cytomegalovirus-associated TCR beta chains were listed, numbering 150 to 200.

V is TRBV11-1 and J is TRBJ1-1, with no clear D. Specimen: PBMCs. The TCR sequence derives from a woman younger than 45 in good health and CMV-seropositive. CDR3 nucleotides: TGTGCCAGCAGCTTAGGATCCTATGAAGCTTTCTTT. Protein sequence: CASSLGSYEAFF.